This TCR beta chain is from a study of Ad26.COV2.S vaccination and SARS-CoV-2 variants. Study-wide background: Vaccine-arm donor from the placebo-controlled COV1001 Ad26.COV2.S trial. Once or twice, 56 days apart, Ad26.COV2.S was delivered intramuscularly. Study-wide results and limits: Placebo recipients trailed vaccine recipients in spike-specific TCR breadth.

Regarding this clone: Its specificity is unknown.

The CDR3 consists of 14 residues. The treatment: 15 to 20 received Ad26.COV2.S at low or high dose, single or two shots; several received placebo; per-sample allocation not given. Vaccine and placebo recipients were sampled on day 63 after the first injection. Donor was an adult aged 18-55 years in Boston. Using immunoSEQ multiplex PCR, the repertoire was profiled, and TCRdb retains in-frame clones only, with some absent. The sample lists over 350,000 clones; approximately 90% were seen once. Sequences were derived from peripheral blood, sampled in a trial of Ad26.COV2.S vaccine versus placebo. The sequence came from a person between 18 and 59 years old who received the Ad26.COV2.S COVID-19 vaccine or a placebo. This sequence joins TRBV21-1 and TRBJ2-7; TRBD1 is the table's D call and was not checked against the DNA. TRBV21-1 is flagged as a pseudogene. This CDR3 reads CASTGQVDRYEQYF. Written as DNA, the CDR3 is TGTGCCAGCACCGGACAGGTGGATAGGTACGAGCAGTACTTC.